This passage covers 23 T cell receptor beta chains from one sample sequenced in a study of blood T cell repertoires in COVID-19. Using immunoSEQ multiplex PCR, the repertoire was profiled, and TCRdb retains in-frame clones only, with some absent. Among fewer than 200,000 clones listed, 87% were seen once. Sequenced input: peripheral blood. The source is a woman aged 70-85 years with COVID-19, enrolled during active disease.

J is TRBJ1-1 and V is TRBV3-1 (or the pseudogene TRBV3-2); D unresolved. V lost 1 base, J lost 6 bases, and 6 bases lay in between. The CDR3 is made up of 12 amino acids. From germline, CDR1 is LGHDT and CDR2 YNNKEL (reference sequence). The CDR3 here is CASSQGLAEAFF. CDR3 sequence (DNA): TGTGCCAGCAGCCAAGGTCTCGCTGAAGCTTTCTTT.

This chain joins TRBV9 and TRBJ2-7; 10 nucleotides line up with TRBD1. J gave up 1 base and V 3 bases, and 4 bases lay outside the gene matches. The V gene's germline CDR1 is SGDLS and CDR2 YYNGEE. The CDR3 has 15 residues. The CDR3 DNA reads TGTGCCAGCAGCGGAGGACAGGGGGTGTCCTACGAGCAGTACTTC. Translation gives CASSGGQGVSYEQYF.

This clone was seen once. CDR3 in amino acids: CASSRDQETQYF. The DNA for the CDR3 is TGTGCCAGCAGCCGGGACCAAGAGACCCAGTACTTC. The chain couples TRBV7-9 to TRBJ2-5; unclear D gene. Trimming pared 5 bases from V and 0 bases from J, leaving 4 bases between. The length of the CDR3 is 12 residues. The germline V gene encodes CDR1 SEHNR and CDR2 FQNEAQ (reference sequence).

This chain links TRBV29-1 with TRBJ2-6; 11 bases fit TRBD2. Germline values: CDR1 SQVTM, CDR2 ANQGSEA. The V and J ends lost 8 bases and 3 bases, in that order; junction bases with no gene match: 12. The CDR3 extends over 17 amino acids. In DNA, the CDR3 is TGCAGCCGAGTCGAGACTAGCGGGATTCGTGGGGCCAACGTCCTGACTTTC. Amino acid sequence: CSRVETSGIRGANVLTF.

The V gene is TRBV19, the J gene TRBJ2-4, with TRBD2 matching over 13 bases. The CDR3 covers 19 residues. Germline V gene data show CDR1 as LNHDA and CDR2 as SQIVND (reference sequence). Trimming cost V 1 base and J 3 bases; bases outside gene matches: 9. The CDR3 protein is CASSIATGTSGTGKNIQYF. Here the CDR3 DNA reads TGTGCCAGTAGTATAGCAACCGGGACTAGCGGGACTGGCAAAAACATTCAGTACTTC.

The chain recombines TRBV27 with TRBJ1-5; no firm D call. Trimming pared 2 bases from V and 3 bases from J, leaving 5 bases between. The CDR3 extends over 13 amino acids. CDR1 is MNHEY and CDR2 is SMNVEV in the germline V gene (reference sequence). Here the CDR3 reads CASSLIVNQPQHF. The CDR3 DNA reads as TGTGCCAGCAGTTTAATCGTCAATCAGCCCCAGCATTTT.

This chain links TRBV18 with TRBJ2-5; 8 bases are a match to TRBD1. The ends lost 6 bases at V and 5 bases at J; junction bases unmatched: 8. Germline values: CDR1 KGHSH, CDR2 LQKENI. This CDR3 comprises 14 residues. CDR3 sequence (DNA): TGTGCCAGCTCCCGCGGACAGGGTCAGGAGACCCAGTACTTC. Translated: CASSRGQGQETQYF.

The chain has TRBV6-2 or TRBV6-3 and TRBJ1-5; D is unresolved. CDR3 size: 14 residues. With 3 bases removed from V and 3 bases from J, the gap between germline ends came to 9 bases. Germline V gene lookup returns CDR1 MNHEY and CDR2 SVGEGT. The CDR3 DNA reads TGTGCCAGCAGTTATGGAGCGCCCAATCAGCCCCAGCATTTT. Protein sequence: CASSYGAPNQPQHF.

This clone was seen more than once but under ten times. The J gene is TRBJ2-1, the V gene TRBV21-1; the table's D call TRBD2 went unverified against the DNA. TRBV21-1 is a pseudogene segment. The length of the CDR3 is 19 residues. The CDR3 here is CASSPRTSGKGSGYNEQFF. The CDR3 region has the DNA TGTGCCAGCAGCCCCAGGACTAGCGGGAAAGGGTCTGGTTACAATGAGCAGTTCTTC.

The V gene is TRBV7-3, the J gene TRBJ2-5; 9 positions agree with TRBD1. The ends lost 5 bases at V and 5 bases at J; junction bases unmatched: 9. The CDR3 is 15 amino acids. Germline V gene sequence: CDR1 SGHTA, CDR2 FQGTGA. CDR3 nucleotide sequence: TGTGCCAGCAGCCCAAATGGACAGGGGATCGAGACCCAGTACTTC. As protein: CASSPNGQGIETQYF.

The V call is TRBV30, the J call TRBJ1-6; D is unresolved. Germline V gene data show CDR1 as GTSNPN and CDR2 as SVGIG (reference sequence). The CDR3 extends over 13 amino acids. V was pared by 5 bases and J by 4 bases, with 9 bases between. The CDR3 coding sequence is TGTGCCTGGCAGGCAGGATATAATTCACCCCTCCACTTT. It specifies CAWQAGYNSPLHF.

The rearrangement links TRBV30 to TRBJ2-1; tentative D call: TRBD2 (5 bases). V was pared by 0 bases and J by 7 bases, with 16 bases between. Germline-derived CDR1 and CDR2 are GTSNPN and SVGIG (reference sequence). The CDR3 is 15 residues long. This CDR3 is CAWSVLSAIRNEQFF. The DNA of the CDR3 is TGTGCCTGGAGTGTACTTAGCGCGATCCGGAATGAGCAGTTCTTC.

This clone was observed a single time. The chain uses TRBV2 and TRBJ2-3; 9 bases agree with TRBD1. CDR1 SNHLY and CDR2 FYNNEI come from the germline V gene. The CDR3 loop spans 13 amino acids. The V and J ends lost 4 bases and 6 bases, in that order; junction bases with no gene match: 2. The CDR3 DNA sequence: TGTGCCAGCAGTGTGGACAGGGGTGATACGCAGTATTTT. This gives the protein CASSVDRGDTQYF. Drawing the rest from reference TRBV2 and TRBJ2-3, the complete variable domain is EPEVTQTPSHQVTQMGQEVILRCVPISNHLYFYWYRQILGQKVEFLVSFYNNEISEKSEIFDDQFSVERPDGSNFTLKIRSTKLEDSAMYFCASSVDRGDTQYFGPGTRLTVL.

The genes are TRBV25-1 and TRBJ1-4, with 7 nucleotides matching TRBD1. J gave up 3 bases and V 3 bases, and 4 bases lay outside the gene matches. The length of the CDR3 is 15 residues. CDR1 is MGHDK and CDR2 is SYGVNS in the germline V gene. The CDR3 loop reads CASSDIQGPNEKLFF. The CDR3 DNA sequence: TGTGCCAGCAGTGACATACAGGGGCCTAATGAAAAACTGTTTTTT.

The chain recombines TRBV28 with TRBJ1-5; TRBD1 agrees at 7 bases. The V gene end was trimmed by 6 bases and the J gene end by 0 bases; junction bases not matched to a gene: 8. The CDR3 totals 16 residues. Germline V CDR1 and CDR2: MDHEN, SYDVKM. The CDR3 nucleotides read TGTGCCAGCAGGACCCGACAGGGCAATAGCAATCAGCCCCAGCATTTT. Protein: CASRTRQGNSNQPQHF.

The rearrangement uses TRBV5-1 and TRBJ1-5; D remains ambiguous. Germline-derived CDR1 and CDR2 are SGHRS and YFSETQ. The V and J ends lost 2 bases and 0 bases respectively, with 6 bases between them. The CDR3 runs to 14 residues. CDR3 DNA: TGCGCCAGCAGCTTCGGTGATAGCAATCAGCCCCAGCATTTT. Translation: CASSFGDSNQPQHF.

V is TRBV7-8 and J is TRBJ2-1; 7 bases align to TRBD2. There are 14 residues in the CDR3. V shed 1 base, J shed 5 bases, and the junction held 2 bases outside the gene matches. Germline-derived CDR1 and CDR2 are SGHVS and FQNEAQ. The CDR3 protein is CASSLVGGNNEQFF. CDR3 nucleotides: TGTGCCAGCAGCTTAGTGGGAGGGAACAATGAGCAGTTCTTC.

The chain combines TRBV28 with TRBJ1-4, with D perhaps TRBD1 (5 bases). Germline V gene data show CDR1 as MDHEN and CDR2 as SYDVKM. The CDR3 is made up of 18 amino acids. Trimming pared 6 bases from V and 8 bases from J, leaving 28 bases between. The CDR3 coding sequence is TGTGCCAGCAGCCTCATCCAGGCGAAGGGGTCTACGAGGGAAAAACTGTTTTTT. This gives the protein CASSLIQAKGSTREKLFF.

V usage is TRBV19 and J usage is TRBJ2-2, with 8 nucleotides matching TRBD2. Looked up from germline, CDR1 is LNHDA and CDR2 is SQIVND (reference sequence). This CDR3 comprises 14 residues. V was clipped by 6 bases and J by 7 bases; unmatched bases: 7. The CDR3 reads CASRGTRGIGELFF. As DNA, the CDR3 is TGTGCCAGTAGGGGGACTAGGGGGATCGGGGAGCTGTTTTTT.

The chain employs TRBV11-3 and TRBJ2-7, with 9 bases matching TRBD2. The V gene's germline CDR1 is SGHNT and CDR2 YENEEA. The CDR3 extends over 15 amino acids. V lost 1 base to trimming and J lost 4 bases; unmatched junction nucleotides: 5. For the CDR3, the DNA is TGTGCCAGCAGCTTAGGTTATAGCGGGAGTTACGAGCAGTACTTC. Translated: CASSLGYSGSYEQYF.

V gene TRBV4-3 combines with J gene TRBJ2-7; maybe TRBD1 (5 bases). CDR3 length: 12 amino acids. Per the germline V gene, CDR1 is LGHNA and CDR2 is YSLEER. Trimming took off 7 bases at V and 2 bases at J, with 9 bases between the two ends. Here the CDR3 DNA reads TGCGCCAGCATCGACAGAACCTACGAGCAGTACTTC. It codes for CASIDRTYEQYF.

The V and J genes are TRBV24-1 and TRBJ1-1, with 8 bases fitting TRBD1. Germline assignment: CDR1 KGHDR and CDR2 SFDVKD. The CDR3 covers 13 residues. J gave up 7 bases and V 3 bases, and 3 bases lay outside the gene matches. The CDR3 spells CATSDGDRLEAFF. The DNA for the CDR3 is TGTGCCACCAGTGATGGGGACAGGCTTGAAGCTTTCTTT.

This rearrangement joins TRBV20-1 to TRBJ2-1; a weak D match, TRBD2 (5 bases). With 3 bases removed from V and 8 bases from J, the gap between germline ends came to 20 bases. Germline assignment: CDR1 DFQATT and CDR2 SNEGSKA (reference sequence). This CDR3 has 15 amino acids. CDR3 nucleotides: TGCAGTGCTAGTTTAACTACTAGTTTGGTCGATGAGCAGTTCTTC. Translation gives CSASLTTSLVDEQFF.